This T cell receptor beta chain was profiled in a study of radiotherapy plus CTLA-4 blockade in lung cancer. In the study overall: Objective responses were recorded in about 18% of patients, with disease control recorded in approximately 34%.

Points from the study as a whole: In blood, after radiotherapy plus ipilimumab, tumor-derived TCR clones expanded. Early blood T cell clone dynamics, with interferon-beta, were reported to best predict response.

Focal radiation and CTLA-4 blockade (ipilimumab) were tested in chemo-refractory metastatic non-small-cell lung cancer patients. Trimming took 4 bases from V and 5 from J, leaving 8 bases between them. The CDR3 has 13 amino acids. Per germline, CDR1 MDHEN and CDR2 SYDVKM. The method was immunoSEQ multiplex PCR; TCRdb's version includes in-frame clones alone and lacks a portion of them. The data hold roughly 90,000 clones, with roughly 70% observed a single time. This clone was seen a handful of times. The antigen remains undetermined. The chain couples TRBV28 to TRBJ1-4; D might be TRBD1 (6 bases). The source was peripheral blood, collected from a patient treated with radiotherapy plus ipilimumab. This TCR was recovered from a human donor with non-small cell lung cancer that progressed on radiotherapy plus ipilimumab. CDR3 DNA: TGTGCCAGCAGTTCGACAGGCAATGAAAAACTGTTTTTT. Translating gives CASSSTGNEKLFF.